The present entry profiles one T cell receptor (beta chain) with its context. The target of this receptor is not known. Per-base qualities were not stored, and no clone one base away is much larger. Library construction relied on the immunoSEQ multiplex PCR assay. TCRdb mirrors the immuneACCESS table, restricted to in-frame sequences. Some clones are absent from its copies; in checked studies, under half trace to an unresolved V gene, and the reason for the others is unknown. Across this sample there are roughly 79,000 clones, with roughly 80% seen only once. The top ten constitute around 5.1% of the sample. This sample is drawn from a study of PD-1 blockade in mismatch repair-deficient tumors (dated by TCRdb to about 2017). The study in broad terms: Between September 2013 and late 2016, 86 consecutive patients with eleven to twelve mismatch repair-deficient cancer types, all previously treated and progressing, were enrolled in the trial. Deep sequencing of TCR CDR3 regions was used to track tumor-associated T cell clones in peripheral blood of patients responding to PD-1 blockade.

CDR1 and CDR2 are drawn from the germline V gene: SGHTA, FQGNSA. The CDR3 numbers 15 residues from cysteine through phenylalanine. The read is trimmed to its CDR3 DNA, 45 bases read in frame from base 1. V and J are truncated by 1 base and 8 bases respectively, leaving an intervening sequence of 15 bases. For each enrolled patient, mismatch repair deficiency was established using either polymerase chain reaction or immunohistochemistry. TCR sequencing was performed for a few patients who responded to pembrolizumab therapy. Pembrolizumab PD-1 blockade was prospectively tested in advanced mismatch repair-deficient cancers, regardless of tissue of origin, in the phase II trial. Peripheral blood T cell samples were gathered serially, both before PD-1 blockade started and at multiple time points afterward. The timing of each blood sample was reported as weeks after the first dose of pembrolizumab. Overall results and qualifications from the work: After pembrolizumab, tumor-resident clones, which were often undetectable in blood before treatment, expanded rapidly and then contracted, generally ahead of radiologic responses.

Recombination joined TRBV7-2 with TRBJ2-1; perhaps TRBD2 is the D gene, with 5 bases matching. This clonotype originated in an adult with mismatch repair-deficient cancer. Here the sequenced sample was peripheral blood, taken 44 weeks after starting pembrolizumab. For the CDR3, the sequence is CASSLVAGGWDEQFF. At the DNA level, the sequence is TGTGCCAGCAGCTTAGTTGCGGGTGGTTGGGATGAGCAGTTCTTC.